A single sample is the source of the 13 T cell receptor beta chains below, sequenced in a study of T cells in Graves' hyperthyroidism and ophthalmopathy. The CDR3 regions of TCR beta were amplified from RNA transcripts. The TCR CDR3 was amplified in a first-round RT-PCR using the HTBI primer set. One entry per CDR3 protein, called by TCRdb with MiXCR from the multiplex PCR reads. The table records approximately 600,000 distinct CDR3 sequences, about a sixth of them present only once. Input material: blood. The receptors derive from a woman aged 25 to 45 with Graves' hyperthyroidism.

This clonotype showed up many times. The gene calls are TRBV20-1 and TRBJ1-1, with unresolved D. The CDR3 length is 13 residues. V lost 1 base and J lost 2, with 8 bases in between. Germline V CDR1 and CDR2: DFQATT, SNEGSKA (reference sequence). CDR3 residues: CSARVPPNTEAFF. The DNA of the CDR3 is TGCAGTGCTAGAGTACCTCCTAACACTGAAGCTTTCTTT.

This clonotype has ten or more counts. The rearrangement uses TRBV10-2 and TRBJ2-7, with 11 positions matching TRBD2. The J segment lost 2 bases and the V segment lost 6 bases, leaving 15 bases of the junction unmatched. CDR1 and CDR2 from the germline V gene are WSHSY and SAAADI. The CDR3 runs 18 residues. Written as DNA, the CDR3 is TGCGCCAGCAGGGAGACTAGCGGGAATACATGGTCCCCCTACGAGCAGTACTTC. The encoded protein is CASRETSGNTWSPYEQYF.

The chain recombines TRBV4-3 with TRBJ2-7; a possible D gene is TRBD2 (6 bases). Trimming took off 3 bases at V and 4 bases at J, with 19 bases between the two ends. Germline V gives CDR1 LGHNA, CDR2 YSLEER. The CDR3 extends over 16 amino acids. CDR3 residues: CASSQEPGLGGYEQYF. The DNA for the CDR3 is TGCGCCAGCAGCCAGGAACCGGGACTGGGGGGTTACGAGCAGTACTTC.

This clonotype came up many times. J is TRBJ1-1 and V is TRBV30; D gene ambiguous. This CDR3 has 13 amino acids. Germline CDR1 reads GTSNPN; CDR2 reads SVGIG (reference sequence). V gave up 5 bases and J gave up 8 bases, with 18 bases separating them. Here the CDR3 DNA reads TGTGCCTGGGCCCGGTCCTTCCCCGCGGAAGCTTTCTTT. It is translated as CAWARSFPAEAFF.

As DNA, the CDR3 is TGTGCCAGCAGCTTCCGACTAGCGGGAGGGAATGAGCAGTACTTC. This codes for CASSFRLAGGNEQYF. J is TRBJ2-7 and V is TRBV5-4, with TRBD2 matching 14 bases. The CDR3 is 15 residues long. Trimming cost V 2 bases and J 7 bases; bases outside gene matches: 5. Germline lookup yields CDR1 SGHNT and CDR2 YYREEE (reference sequence).

This chain connects TRBV6-6 to TRBJ1-1; the D is unclear. The germline V gene encodes CDR1 MNHNY and CDR2 SVGAGI (reference sequence). V was pared by 2 bases and J by 1 base, with 26 bases between. CDR3 length: 20 amino acids. CDR3 bases: TGTGCCAGCAGTTACGTACTTTCGTACGGACTCCTAAAAAAGAACACTGAAGCTTTCTTT. The encoded protein is CASSYVLSYGLLKKNTEAFF.

The chain combines TRBV7-9 with TRBJ2-1, with 10 bases lining up with TRBD1. From germline, CDR1 is SEHNR and CDR2 FQNEAQ (reference sequence). This CDR3 has 15 residues. The trim removed 6 bases at V and 6 bases at J, leaving 8 bases unmatched. The CDR3 region is CASRESGQGINEQFF. CDR3 sequence (DNA): TGTGCCAGCAGAGAATCGGGACAGGGGATCAATGAGCAGTTCTTC.

As for this clonotype: Being one base from a much bigger clone, this may be a read error. V is TRBV6-2 or TRBV6-3 and J is TRBJ2-1; no firm D call. This CDR3 region has 14 residues. Germline lookup yields CDR1 MNHEY and CDR2 SVGEGT. V lost 5 bases, J lost 2 bases, and 10 bases lay in between. The CDR3 nucleotides are TGTGCCAGCAGTGTTGTGGGCCCCTACAATGAGCAGTTCTTC. Amino acids: CASSVVGPYNEQFF.

This clonotype has ten or more counts. The chain recombines TRBV5-1 with TRBJ2-1; 11 bases match TRBD1. Trimming removed 3 bases from V and 5 bases from J; junction bases left unmatched: 4. The CDR3 loop spans 15 amino acids. Per germline, CDR1 SGHRS and CDR2 YFSETQ. The chain's CDR3 is CASSSDRGQNNEQFF. The CDR3 DNA sequence: TGCGCCAGCAGCTCGGACAGGGGGCAGAACAATGAGCAGTTCTTC. Looking up the rest from reference TRBV5-1 and TRBJ2-1 gives the full variable domain: KAGVTQTPRYLIKTRGQQVTLSCSPISGHRSVSWYQQTPGQGLQFLFEYFSETQRNKGNFPGRFSGRQFSNSRSEMNVSTLELGDSALYLCASSSDRGQNNEQFFGPGTRLTVL.

V gene TRBV6-1 combines with J gene TRBJ2-3; possibly TRBD2 for D (6 bases). The V end was cut by 6 bases, the J end by 2 bases, with 24 bases between. The CDR3 consists of 18 residues. The germline V gene encodes CDR1 MNHNS and CDR2 SASEGT. DNA of the CDR3: TGTGCCAGCAGCCCGACTGGCGAACTAGCTGTAATCACAGATACGCAGTATTTT. It is translated as CASSPTGELAVITDTQYF.

This clonotype occurred many times. This chain connects TRBV5-6 to TRBJ1-1; no clear D gene. V gave up 0 bases and J gave up 0 bases, with 15 bases separating them. The CDR3 is made up of 17 amino acids. Per the germline V gene, CDR1 is SGHDT and CDR2 is YYEEEE. In nucleotides, the CDR3 is TGTGCCAGCAGCTTGGGTCCTCTGGGCATGATGAACACTGAAGCTTTCTTT. Translating it yields CASSLGPLGMMNTEAFF.

This clonotype was found many times. The J gene is TRBJ2-7, the V gene TRBV28, with 10 bases identical to TRBD1. The CDR3 spans 15 residues. V was clipped by 6 bases and J by 4 bases; unmatched bases: 9. The germline CDR1 and CDR2 sequences are MDHEN and SYDVKM. As DNA, the CDR3 is TGTGCCAGCAGGCGACAGGGGGCACCTATATACGAGCAGTACTTC. Encoded protein: CASRRQGAPIYEQYF. Together with reference TRBV28 and TRBJ2-7, the CDR3 gives the full variable domain: DVKVTQSSRYLVKRTGEKVFLECVQDMDHENMFWYRQDPGLGLRLIYFSYDVKMKEKGDIPEGYSVSREKKERFSLILESASTNQTSMYLCASRRQGAPIYEQYFGPGTRLTVT.

The chain recombines TRBV3-1 with TRBJ2-1; the D gene is possibly TRBD2 (5 bases). Germline values: CDR1 LGHDT, CDR2 YNNKEL (reference sequence). This CDR3 has 15 residues. V gave up 1 base and J gave up 2 bases, with 9 bases separating them. The CDR3 DNA sequence: TGTGCCAGCAGCCAAGGGTGGGAGCCCTACAATGAGCAGTTCTTC. Encoded protein: CASSQGWEPYNEQFF.